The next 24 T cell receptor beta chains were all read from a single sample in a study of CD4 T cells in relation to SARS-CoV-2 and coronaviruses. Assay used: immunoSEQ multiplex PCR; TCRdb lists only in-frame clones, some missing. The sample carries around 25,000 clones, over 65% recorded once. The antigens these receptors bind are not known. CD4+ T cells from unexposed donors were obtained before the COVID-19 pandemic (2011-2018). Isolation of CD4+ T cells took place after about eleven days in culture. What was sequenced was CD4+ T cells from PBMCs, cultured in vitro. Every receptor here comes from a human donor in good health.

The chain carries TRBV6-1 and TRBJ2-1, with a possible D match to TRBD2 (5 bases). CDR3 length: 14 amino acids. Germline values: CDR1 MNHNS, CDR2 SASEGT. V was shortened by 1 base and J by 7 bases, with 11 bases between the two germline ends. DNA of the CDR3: TGTGCCAGCAGTGAAGGCTTAGCGATAAATGAGCAGTTCTTC. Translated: CASSEGLAINEQFF.

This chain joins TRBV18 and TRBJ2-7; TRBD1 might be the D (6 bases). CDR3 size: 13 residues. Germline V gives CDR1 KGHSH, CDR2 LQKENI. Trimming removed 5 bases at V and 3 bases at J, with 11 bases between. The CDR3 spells CASSSSDSYEQYF. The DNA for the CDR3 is TGTGCCAGCTCATCTTCGGACAGCTACGAGCAGTACTTC.

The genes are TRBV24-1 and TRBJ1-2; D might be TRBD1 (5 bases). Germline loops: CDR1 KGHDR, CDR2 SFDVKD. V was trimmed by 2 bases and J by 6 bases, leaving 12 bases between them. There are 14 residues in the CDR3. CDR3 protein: CATSDSGGFDGYTF. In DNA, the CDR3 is TGTGCCACCAGTGATTCGGGGGGGTTTGATGGCTACACCTTC.

This chain's CDR3 is CASSPGTSGGDTQYF. The CDR3 DNA is TGTGCCAGTAGTCCGGGGACTAGCGGGGGGGATACGCAGTATTTT. This sequence joins TRBV19 and TRBJ2-3; 15 bases agree with TRBD2. V gave up 5 bases and J gave up 6 bases; unmatched junction bases: 3. The CDR3 is 15 residues long. CDR1 and CDR2 from the germline V gene are LNHDA and SQIVND (reference sequence).

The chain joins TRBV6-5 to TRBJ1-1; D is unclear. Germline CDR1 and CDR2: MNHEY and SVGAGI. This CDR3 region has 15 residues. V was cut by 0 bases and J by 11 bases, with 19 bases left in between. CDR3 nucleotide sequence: TGTGCCAGCAGTTACTCGAGGTCGGAACCCTCGAGGGCTTTCTTT. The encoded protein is CASSYSRSEPSRAFF.

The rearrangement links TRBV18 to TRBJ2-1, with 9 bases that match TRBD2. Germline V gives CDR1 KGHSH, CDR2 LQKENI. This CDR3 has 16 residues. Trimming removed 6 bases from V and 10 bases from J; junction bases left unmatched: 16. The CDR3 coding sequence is TGTGCCAGCTCCCCCGGACGACTAGCGGATCTCATCGAGCAGTTCTTC. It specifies CASSPGRLADLIEQFF.

DNA for the CDR3: TGTGCCAGCCGGGGGGACAGGGACAATCAGCCCCAGCATTTT. Residues: CASRGDRDNQPQHF. The chain is built from TRBV19 and TRBJ1-5, with 9 bases fitting TRBD1. The germline gives CDR1 LNHDA, CDR2 SQIVND (reference sequence). This CDR3 contains 14 residues. J gave up 3 bases and V 9 bases, and 6 bases lay outside the gene matches.

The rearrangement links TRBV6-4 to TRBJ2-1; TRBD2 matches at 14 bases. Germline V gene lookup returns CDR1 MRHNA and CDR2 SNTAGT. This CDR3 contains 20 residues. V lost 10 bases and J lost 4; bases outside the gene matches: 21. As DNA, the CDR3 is TGTGCCACCCCGTCCGAGGGTCGACTAGCGGGAGGGCCGGATTACAATGAGCAGTTCTTC. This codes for CATPSEGRLAGGPDYNEQFF.

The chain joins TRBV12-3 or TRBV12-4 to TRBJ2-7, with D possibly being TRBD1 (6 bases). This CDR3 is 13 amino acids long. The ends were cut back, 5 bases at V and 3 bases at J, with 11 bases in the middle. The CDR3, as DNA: TGTGCCAGCAGTGAGGGACAAGACTACGAGCAGTACTTC. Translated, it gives CASSEGQDYEQYF.

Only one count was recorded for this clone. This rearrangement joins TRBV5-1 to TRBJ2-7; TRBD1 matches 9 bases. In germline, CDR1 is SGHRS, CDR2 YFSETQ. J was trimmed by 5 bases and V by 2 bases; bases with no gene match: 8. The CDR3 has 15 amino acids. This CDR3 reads CASSFSGQGGHEQYF. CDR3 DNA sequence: TGCGCCAGCAGCTTCTCGGGACAGGGAGGACACGAGCAGTACTTC.

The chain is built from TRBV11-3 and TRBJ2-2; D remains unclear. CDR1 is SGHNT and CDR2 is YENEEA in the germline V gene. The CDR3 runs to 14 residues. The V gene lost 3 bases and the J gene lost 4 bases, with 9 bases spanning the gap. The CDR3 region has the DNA TGTGCCAGCAGCTTCGGCTTCTCCACCGGGGAGCTGTTTTTT. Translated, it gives CASSFGFSTGELFF.

The CDR3 region is CASSRSATGGNGANVLTF. In DNA, the CDR3 is TGTGCCAGCAGCCGGAGCGCGACAGGGGGCAATGGGGCCAACGTCCTGACTTTC. J is TRBJ2-6 and V is TRBV4-2; TRBD1 matches at 10 bases. Trimming took 4 bases from V and 3 from J; bases not matched to a gene: 9. Germline V CDR1 and CDR2: LGHNA, YNFKEQ. This CDR3 is 18 amino acids long.

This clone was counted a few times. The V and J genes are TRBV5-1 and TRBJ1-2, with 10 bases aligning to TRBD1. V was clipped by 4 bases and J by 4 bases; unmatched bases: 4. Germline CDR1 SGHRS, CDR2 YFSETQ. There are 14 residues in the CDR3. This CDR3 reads CASSSRDRGYGYTF. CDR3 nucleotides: TGCGCCAGCAGCAGCCGGGACAGGGGCTATGGCTACACCTTC.

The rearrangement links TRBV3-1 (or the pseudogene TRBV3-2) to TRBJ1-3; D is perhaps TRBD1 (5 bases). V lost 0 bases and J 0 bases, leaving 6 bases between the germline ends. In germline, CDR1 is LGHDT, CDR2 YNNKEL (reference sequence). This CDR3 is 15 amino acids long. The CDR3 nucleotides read TGTGCCAGCAGCCAAGACAGGGTCTCTGGAAACACCATATATTTT. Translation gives CASSQDRVSGNTIYF.

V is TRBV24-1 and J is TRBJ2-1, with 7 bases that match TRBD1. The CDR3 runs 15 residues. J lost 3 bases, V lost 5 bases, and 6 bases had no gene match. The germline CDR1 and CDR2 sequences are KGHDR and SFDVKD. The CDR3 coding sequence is TGTGCCACCAGTGCAGGGGGTGAGGGCTACAATGAGCAGTTCTTC. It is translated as CATSAGGEGYNEQFF.

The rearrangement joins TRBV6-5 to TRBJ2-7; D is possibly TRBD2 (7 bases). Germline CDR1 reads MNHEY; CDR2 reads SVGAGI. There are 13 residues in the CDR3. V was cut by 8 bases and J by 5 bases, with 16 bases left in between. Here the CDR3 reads CASEGGGSDEQYF. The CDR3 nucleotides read TGTGCCAGCGAAGGCGGGGGCTCGGACGAGCAGTACTTC.

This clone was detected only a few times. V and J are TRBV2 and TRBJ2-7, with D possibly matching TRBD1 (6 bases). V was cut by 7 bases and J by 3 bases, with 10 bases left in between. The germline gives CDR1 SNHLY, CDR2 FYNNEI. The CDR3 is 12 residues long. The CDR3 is CASTLQGYEQYF. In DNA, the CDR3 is TGTGCCAGCACTCTACAGGGCTACGAGCAGTACTTC.

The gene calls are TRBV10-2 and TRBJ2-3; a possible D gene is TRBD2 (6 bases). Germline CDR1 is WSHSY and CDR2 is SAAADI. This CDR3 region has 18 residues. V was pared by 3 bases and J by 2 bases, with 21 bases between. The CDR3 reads CASSDPPPASDLTDTQYF. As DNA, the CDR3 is TGCGCCAGCAGTGACCCTCCGCCGGCTAGCGACCTCACAGATACGCAGTATTTT.

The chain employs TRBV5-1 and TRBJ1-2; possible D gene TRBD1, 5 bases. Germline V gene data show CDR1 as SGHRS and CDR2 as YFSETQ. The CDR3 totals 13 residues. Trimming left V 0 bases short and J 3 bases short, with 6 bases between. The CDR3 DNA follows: TGCGCCAGCAGCTTGGCCAGGGACTATGGCTACACCTTC. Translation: CASSLARDYGYTF.

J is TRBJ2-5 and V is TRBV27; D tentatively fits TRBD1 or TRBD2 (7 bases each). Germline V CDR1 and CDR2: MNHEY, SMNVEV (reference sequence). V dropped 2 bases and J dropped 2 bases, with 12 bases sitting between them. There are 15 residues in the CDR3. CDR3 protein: CASSLLRGGQETQYF. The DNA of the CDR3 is TGTGCCAGCAGTTTACTCAGGGGGGGACAAGAGACCCAGTACTTC.

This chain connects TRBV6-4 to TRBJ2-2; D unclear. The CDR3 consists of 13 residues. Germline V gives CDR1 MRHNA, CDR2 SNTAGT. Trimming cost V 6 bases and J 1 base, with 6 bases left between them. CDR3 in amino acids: CASSPGNTGELFF. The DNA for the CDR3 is TGTGCCAGCAGCCCCGGGAACACCGGGGAGCTGTTTTTT.

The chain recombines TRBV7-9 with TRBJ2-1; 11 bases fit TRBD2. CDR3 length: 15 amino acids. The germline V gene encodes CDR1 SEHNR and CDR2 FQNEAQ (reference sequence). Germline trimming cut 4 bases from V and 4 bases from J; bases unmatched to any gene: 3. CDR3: CASSSLAGAYNEQFF. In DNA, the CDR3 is TGTGCCAGCAGCTCACTAGCGGGAGCGTACAATGAGCAGTTCTTC.

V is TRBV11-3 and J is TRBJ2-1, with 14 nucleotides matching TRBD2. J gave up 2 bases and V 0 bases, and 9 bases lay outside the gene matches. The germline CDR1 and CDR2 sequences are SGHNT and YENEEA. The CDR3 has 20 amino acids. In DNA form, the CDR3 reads TGTGCCAGCAGCTTAGAGCTTAAATCGACTAGCGGGAGGGCCTACAATGAGCAGTTCTTC. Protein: CASSLELKSTSGRAYNEQFF. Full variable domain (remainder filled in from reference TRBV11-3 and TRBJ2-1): EAGVVQSPRYKIIEKKQPVAFWCNPISGHNTLYWYLQNLGQGPELLIRYENEEAVDDSQLPKDRFSAERLKGVDSTLKIQPAELGDSAVYLCASSLELKSTSGRAYNEQFFGPGTRLTVL.

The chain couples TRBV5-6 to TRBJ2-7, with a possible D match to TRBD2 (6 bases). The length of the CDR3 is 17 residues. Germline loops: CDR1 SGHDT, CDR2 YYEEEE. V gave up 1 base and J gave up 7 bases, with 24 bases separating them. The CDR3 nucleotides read TGTGCCAGCAGCTTGCCGTTTTCCTTGGGGAGGCGGGGAGAGCAGTACTTC. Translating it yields CASSLPFSLGRRGEQYF.